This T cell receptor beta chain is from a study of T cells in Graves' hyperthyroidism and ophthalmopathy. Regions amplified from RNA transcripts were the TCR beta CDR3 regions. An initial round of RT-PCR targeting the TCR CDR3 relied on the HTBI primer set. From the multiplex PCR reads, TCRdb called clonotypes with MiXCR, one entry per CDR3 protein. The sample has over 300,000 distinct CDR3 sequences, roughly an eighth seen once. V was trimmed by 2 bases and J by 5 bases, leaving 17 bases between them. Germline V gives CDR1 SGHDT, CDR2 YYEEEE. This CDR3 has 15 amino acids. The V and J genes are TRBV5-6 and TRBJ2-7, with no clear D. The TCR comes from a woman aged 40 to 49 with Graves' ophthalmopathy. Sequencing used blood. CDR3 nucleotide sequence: TGTGCCAGCAGCTTCAAAGTATCACACTCAAACGAGCAGTACTTC. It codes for CASSFKVSHSNEQYF.